Listed here are 12 T cell receptor beta chains from one sample, sequenced in a study of T cell responses to AZD1222 COVID-19 vaccine. Measured with immunoSEQ multiplex PCR; TCRdb has only the in-frame clones, and not every one. The sample shows about 110,000 clones, about 90% of them seen only once. The sequences come from peripheral blood, collected on day 0 of AZD1222 vaccination. Source of these receptors: an adult in good health.

Points on this clone: Other DNA variants within this sample encode the same CDR3. V usage is TRBV3-1 (or the pseudogene TRBV3-2) and J usage is TRBJ1-2; D remains ambiguous. Trimming stripped 1 base from V and 5 bases from J, with 8 bases between. In germline, CDR1 is LGHDT, CDR2 YNNKEL (reference sequence). The CDR3 length is 13 residues. The CDR3, as DNA: TGTGCCAGCAGCCAAGGACGCAGTTATGGCTACACCTTC. Translated: CASSQGRSYGYTF.

The chain employs TRBV6-5 and TRBJ1-1, with no clear D. The V gene's germline CDR1 is MNHEY and CDR2 SVGAGI. With 4 bases removed from V and 1 base from J, the gap between germline ends came to 7 bases. The CDR3 is 13 residues long. The CDR3 protein is CASSSDQNTEAFF. CDR3 DNA: TGTGCCAGCAGTTCGGACCAGAACACTGAAGCTTTCTTT.

This rearrangement joins TRBV6-5 to TRBJ1-6; tentative D call: TRBD1 (6 bases). The germline V gene has CDR1 MNHEY and CDR2 SVGAGI. V was pared by 4 bases and J by 9 bases, with 10 bases between. The CDR3 has 13 amino acids. CDR3 nucleotides: TGTGCCAGCAGTTCCCAAGGGGGTTCACCCCTCCACTTT. Protein: CASSSQGGSPLHF.

The gene calls are TRBV4-3 and TRBJ1-3; D ambiguous. Trimming cost V 0 bases and J 2 bases, with 8 bases left between them. This CDR3 spans 15 amino acids. The V gene's germline CDR1 is LGHNA and CDR2 YSLEER. This CDR3 reads CASSQDGAAGNTIYF. The CDR3 DNA follows: TGCGCCAGCAGCCAAGATGGAGCGGCTGGAAACACCATATATTTT.

This chain joins TRBV27 and TRBJ1-6; D gene unclear. Trimming cost V 7 bases and J 2 bases, with 12 bases left between them. The CDR3 runs to 15 residues. In germline, CDR1 is MNHEY, CDR2 SMNVEV (reference sequence). CDR3 region: CASKRDSPYNSPLHF. CDR3 sequence (DNA): TGTGCCAGCAAAAGAGACTCACCCTATAATTCACCCCTCCACTTT.

V is TRBV7-9 and J is TRBJ2-1; no reliable D call. This CDR3 has 12 residues. V lost 1 base to trimming and J lost 9 bases, with 7 bases between them. Germline V gives CDR1 SEHNR, CDR2 FQNEAQ (reference sequence). CDR3 protein: CASSLVGSEQFF. The CDR3 DNA reads as TGTGCCAGCAGCTTAGTGGGTAGTGAGCAGTTCTTC. The full variable domain, its missing parts supplied by reference TRBV7-9 and TRBJ2-1, is DTGVSQNPRHKITKRGQNVTFRCDPISEHNRLYWYRQTLGQGPEFLTYFQNEAQLEKSRLLSDRFSAERPKGSFSTLEIQRTEQGDSAMYLCASSLVGSEQFFGPGTRLTVL.

The genes are TRBV29-1 and TRBJ2-7; the D gene is possibly TRBD2 (6 bases). Germline CDR1 SQVTM, CDR2 ANQGSEA. The CDR3 extends over 12 amino acids. Trimming took off 3 bases at V and 0 bases at J, with 6 bases between the two ends. The CDR3 DNA is TGCAGCGTTGAGCGGGGCTCCTACGAGCAGTACTTC. Translating it yields CSVERGSYEQYF.

The rearrangement uses TRBV5-1 and TRBJ2-2, with D possibly matching TRBD2 (6 bases). V was pared by 0 bases and J by 7 bases, with 10 bases between. Germline V gene data show CDR1 as SGHRS and CDR2 as YFSETQ. The CDR3 contains 14 residues. The CDR3 coding sequence is TGCGCCAGCAGCTTGGACGGGGGTAGCGGGGAGCTGTTTTTT. Its protein is CASSLDGGSGELFF.

The rearrangement joins TRBV6-5 to TRBJ2-1; either TRBD1 or TRBD2 may fit D (7 bases each). Germline V gives CDR1 MNHEY, CDR2 SVGAGI. CDR3 size: 14 residues. Trimming took 8 bases from V and 5 from J, leaving 16 bases between them. The CDR3 sequence: CASSRGGQNNEQFF. The CDR3 nucleotides are TGTGCCAGCTCAAGGGGGGGACAGAACAATGAGCAGTTCTTC.

DNA for the CDR3: TGCAGCGTTGTCTGGGGACAGGCAGGTGAGCAGTTCTTC. Translation: CSVVWGQAGEQFF. The chain recombines TRBV29-1 with TRBJ2-1; 8 bases agree with TRBD1. CDR3 length: 13 residues. CDR1 and CDR2 from the germline V gene are SQVTM and ANQGSEA. V dropped 4 bases and J dropped 9; count of bases not matched to a gene: 8.

The chain is built from TRBV19 and TRBJ2-7, with a possible D match to TRBD2 (5 bases). Germline loops: CDR1 LNHDA, CDR2 SQIVND (reference sequence). The CDR3 consists of 13 residues. Trimming left V 3 bases short and J 7 bases short, with 13 bases between. In DNA form, the CDR3 reads TGTGCCAGTAGTATCCAGGTTTCGGGGGAGCAGTACTTC. This codes for CASSIQVSGEQYF.

The chain combines TRBV4-2 with TRBJ2-3; tentative D call: TRBD1 (5 bases). The CDR3 has 18 amino acids. V lost 0 bases to trimming and J lost 0 bases, with 16 bases between them. The germline gives CDR1 LGHNA, CDR2 YNFKEQ. The DNA for the CDR3 is TGTGCCAGCAGCCAAGATATTCAGGGCCTCTTTAGCACAGATACGCAGTATTTT. Translating it yields CASSQDIQGLFSTDTQYF.